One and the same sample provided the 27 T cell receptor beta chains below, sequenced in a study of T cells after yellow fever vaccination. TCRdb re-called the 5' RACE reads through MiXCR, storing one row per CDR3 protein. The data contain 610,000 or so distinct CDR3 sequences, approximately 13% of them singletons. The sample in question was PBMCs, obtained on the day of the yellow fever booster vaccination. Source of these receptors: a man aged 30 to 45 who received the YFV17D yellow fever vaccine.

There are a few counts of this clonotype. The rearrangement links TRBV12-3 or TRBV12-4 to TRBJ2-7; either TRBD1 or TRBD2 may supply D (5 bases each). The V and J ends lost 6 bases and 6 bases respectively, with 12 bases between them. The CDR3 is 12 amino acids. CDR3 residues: CASSRGPGEQYF. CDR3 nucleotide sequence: TGTGCCAGCAGCCGGGGACCTGGCGAGCAGTACTTC.

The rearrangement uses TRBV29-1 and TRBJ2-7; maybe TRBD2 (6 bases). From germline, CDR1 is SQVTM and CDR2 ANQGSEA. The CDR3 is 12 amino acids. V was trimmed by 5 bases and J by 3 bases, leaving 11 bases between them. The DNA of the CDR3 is TGCAGCGTTCTTAGACTAGGCTACGAGCAGTACTTC. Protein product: CSVLRLGYEQYF.

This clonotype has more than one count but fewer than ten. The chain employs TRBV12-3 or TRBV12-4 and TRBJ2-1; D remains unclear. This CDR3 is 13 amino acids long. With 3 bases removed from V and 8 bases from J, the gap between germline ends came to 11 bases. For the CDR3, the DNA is TGTGCCAGCAGTTTCCGACCCTGGGATGAGCAGTTCTTC. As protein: CASSFRPWDEQFF.

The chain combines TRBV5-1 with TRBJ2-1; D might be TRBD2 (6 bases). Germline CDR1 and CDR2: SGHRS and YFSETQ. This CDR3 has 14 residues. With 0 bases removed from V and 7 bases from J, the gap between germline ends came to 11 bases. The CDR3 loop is CASSLGTTGNEQFF. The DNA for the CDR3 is TGCGCCAGCAGCTTGGGGACTACTGGGAATGAGCAGTTCTTC.

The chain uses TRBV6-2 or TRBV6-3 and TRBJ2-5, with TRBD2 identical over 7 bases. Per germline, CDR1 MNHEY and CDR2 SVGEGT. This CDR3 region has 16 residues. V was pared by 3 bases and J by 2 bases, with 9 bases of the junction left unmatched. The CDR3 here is CASSYSPAGRQETQYF. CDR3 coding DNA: TGTGCCAGCAGTTATAGTCCAGCGGGACGGCAAGAGACCCAGTACTTC.

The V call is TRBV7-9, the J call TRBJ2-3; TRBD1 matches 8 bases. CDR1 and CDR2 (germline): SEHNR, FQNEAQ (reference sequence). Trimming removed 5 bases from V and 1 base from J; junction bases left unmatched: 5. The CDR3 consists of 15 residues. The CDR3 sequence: CASSTRTGRTDTQYF. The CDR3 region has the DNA TGTGCCAGCAGCACACGGACAGGGCGCACAGATACGCAGTATTTT.

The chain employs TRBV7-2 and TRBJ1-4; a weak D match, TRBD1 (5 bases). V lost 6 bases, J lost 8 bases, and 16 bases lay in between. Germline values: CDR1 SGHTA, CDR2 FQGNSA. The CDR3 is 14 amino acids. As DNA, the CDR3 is TGTGCCAGCAGGCGCGACACAGGAGCGGAAAAACTGTTTTTT. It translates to CASRRDTGAEKLFF.

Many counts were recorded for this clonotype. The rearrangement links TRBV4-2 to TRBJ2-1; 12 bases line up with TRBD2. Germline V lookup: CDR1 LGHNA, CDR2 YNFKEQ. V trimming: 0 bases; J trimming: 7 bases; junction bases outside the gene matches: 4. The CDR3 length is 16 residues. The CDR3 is CASSQDATSGSNEQFF. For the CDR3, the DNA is TGTGCCAGCAGCCAAGATGCGACTAGCGGGAGTAATGAGCAGTTCTTC.

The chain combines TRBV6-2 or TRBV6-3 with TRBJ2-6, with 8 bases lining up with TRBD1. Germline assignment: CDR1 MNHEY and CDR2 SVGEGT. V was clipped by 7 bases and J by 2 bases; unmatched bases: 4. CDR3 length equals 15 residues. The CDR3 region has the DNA TGTGCCAGCAAAAGGACAGGGCCTGGGGCCAACGTCCTGACTTTC. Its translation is CASKRTGPGANVLTF.

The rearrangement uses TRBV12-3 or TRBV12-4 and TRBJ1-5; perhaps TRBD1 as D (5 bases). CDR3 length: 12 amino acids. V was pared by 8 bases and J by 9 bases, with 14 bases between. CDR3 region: CASSGGLVPQHF. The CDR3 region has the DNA TGTGCCAGCTCGGGGGGGTTGGTGCCCCAGCATTTT.

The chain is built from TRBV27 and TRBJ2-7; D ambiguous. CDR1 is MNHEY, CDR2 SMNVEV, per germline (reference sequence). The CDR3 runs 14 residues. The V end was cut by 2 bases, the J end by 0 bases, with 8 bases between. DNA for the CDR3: TGTGCCAGCAGTTTAACACAGCCCTCCTACGAGCAGTACTTC. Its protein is CASSLTQPSYEQYF.

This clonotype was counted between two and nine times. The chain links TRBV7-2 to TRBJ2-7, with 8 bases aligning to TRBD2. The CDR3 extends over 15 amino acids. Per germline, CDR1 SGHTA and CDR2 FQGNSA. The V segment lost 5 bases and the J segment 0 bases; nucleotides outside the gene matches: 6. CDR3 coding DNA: TGTGCCAGCAGCCCCAGACTAGCGTTCTCCTACGAGCAGTACTTC. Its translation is CASSPRLAFSYEQYF.

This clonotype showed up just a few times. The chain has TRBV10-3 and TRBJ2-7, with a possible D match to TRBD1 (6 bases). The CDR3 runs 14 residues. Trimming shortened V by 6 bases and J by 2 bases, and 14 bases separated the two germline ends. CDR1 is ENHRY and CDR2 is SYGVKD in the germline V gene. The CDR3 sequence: CAISEQGTTYEQYF. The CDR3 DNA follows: TGTGCCATCAGCGAACAGGGAACGACCTACGAGCAGTACTTC.

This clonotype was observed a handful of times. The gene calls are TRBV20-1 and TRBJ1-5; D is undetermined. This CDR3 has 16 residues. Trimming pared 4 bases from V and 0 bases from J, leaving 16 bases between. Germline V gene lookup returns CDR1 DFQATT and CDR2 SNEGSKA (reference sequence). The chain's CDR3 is CSATPPPAASNQPQHF. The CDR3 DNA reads TGCAGTGCTACCCCCCCCCCGGCGGCTAGCAATCAGCCCCAGCATTTT.

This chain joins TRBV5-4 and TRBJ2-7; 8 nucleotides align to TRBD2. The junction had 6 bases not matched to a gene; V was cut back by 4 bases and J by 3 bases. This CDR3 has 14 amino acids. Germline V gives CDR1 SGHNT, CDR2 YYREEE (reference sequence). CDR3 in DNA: TGTGCCAGCAGCCCTGAGCGGGAGTACTACGAGCAGTACTTC. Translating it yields CASSPEREYYEQYF. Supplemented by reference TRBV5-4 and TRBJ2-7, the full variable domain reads ETGVTQSPTHLIKTRGQQVTLRCSSQSGHNTVSWYQQALGQGPQFIFQYYREEENGRGNFPPRFSGLQFPNYSSELNVNALELDDSALYLCASSPEREYYEQYFGPGTRLTVT.

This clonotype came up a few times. The CDR3 sequence: CASSFNSVGATNEKLFF. CDR3 DNA sequence: TGCGCCAGCAGCTTTAATTCGGTCGGGGCAACTAATGAAAAACTGTTTTTT. This chain links TRBV5-1 with TRBJ1-4; D not certain. Germline CDR1 reads SGHRS; CDR2 reads YFSETQ. V lost 2 bases, J lost 0 bases, and 14 bases lay in between. The CDR3 is made up of 17 amino acids.

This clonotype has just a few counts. The CDR3 DNA reads as TGTGCCACCAGCAGAGAGGGCTCTGGGGCCAACGTCCTGACTTTC. Its translation: CATSREGSGANVLTF. This chain connects TRBV15 to TRBJ2-6; D remains unclear. Germline assignment: CDR1 LNHNV and CDR2 YYDKDF (reference sequence). The CDR3 loop spans 15 amino acids. V was pared by 0 bases and J by 0 bases, with 3 bases between.

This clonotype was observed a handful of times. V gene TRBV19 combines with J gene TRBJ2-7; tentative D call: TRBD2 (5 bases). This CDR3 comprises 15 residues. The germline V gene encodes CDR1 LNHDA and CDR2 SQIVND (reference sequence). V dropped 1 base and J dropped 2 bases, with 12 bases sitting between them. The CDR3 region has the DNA TGTGCCAGTAGTATAGGGGGTCGGAGGACCTACGAGCAGTACTTC. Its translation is CASSIGGRRTYEQYF.

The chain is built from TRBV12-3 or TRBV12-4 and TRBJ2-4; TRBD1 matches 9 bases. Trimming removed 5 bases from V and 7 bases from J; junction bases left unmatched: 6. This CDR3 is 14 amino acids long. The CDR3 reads CASSITGGWNIQYF. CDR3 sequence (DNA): TGTGCCAGCAGTATTACAGGGGGCTGGAACATTCAGTACTTC.

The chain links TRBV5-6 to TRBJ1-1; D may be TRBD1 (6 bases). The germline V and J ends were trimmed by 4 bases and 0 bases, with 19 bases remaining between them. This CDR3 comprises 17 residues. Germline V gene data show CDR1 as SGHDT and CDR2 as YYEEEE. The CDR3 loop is CASSNVFRPGVNTEAFF. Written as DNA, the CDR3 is TGTGCCAGCAGCAATGTATTTCGCCCAGGGGTGAACACTGAAGCTTTCTTT.

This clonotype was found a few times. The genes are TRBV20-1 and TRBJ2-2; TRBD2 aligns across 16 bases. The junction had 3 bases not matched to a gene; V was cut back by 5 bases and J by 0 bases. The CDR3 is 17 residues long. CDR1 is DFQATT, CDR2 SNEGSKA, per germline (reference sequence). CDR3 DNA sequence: TGCAGTGCTGGGACTAGCGGGAGGGCCGCGAACACCGGGGAGCTGTTTTTT. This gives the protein CSAGTSGRAANTGELFF.

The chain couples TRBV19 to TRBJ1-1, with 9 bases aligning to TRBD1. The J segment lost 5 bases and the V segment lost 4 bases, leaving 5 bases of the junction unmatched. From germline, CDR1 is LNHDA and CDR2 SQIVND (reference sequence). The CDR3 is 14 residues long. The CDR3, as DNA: TGTGCCAGTAGTAGGGGACAGGGTTGGACTGAAGCTTTCTTT. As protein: CASSRGQGWTEAFF. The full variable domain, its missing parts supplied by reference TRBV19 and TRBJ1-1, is DGGITQSPKYLFRKEGQNVTLSCEQNLNHDAMYWYRQDPGQGLRLIYYSQIVNDFQKGDIAEGYSVSREKKESFPLTVTSAQKNPTAFYLCASSRGQGWTEAFFGQGTRLTVV.

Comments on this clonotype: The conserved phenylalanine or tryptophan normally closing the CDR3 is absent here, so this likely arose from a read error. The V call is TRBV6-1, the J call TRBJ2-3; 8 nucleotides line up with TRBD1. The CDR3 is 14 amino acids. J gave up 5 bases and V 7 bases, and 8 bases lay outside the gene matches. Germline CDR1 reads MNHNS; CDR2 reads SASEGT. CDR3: CASKATGVLDTQYV. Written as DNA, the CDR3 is TGTGCCAGCAAAGCGACAGGGGTGCTAGATACGCAGTATGTT.

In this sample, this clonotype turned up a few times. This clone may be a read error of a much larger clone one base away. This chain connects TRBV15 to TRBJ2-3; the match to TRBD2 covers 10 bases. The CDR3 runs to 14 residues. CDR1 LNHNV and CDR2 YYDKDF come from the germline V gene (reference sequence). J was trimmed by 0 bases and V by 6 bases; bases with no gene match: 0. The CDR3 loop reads CATRTSGSTDTQYF. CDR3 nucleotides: TGTGCCACCAGGACTAGCGGGAGCACAGATACGCAGTATTTT.

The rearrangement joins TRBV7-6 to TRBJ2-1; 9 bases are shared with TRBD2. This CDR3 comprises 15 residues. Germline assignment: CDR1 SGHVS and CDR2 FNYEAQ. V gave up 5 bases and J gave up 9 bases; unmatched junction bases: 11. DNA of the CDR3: TGTGCCAGCAGCCGCCGTAGCGGGAGATTGATTGAGCAGTTCTTC. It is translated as CASSRRSGRLIEQFF.

The CDR3 coding sequence is TGTGCCAGCAGCTTAAAGGGACTTAGCAATCAGCCCCAGCATTTT. Its translation is CASSLKGLSNQPQHF. The V call is TRBV7-2, the J call TRBJ1-5; tentative D call: TRBD1 (5 bases). The germline gives CDR1 SGHTA, CDR2 FQGNSA. This CDR3 is 15 amino acids long. Trimming removed 2 bases at V and 0 bases at J, with 8 bases between.

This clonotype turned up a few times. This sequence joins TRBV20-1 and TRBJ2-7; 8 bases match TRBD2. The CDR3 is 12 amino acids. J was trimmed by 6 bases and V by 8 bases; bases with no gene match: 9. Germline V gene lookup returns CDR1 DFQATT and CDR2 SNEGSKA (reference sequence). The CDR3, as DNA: TGCAGTCTTATAGCGGGATTGGGCGAGCAGTACTTC. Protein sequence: CSLIAGLGEQYF.